Below are 19 T cell receptor beta chains sequenced from a single sample in a study of OX40 agonist ivuxolimab in advanced cancers. Profiled with immunoSEQ multiplex PCR; TCRdb holds only in-frame clones, not every one. The sample carries approximately 55,000 clones, around 87% recorded once. The specimen was CD4+ or CD8+ T cells sorted from blood, collected in a trial of the OX40 agonist ivuxolimab. The receptors here all came from an adult with an advanced solid tumor such as melanoma, head and neck, liver or kidney cancer.

This clone has only one observation. The chain recombines TRBV27 with TRBJ1-2; 7 positions agree with TRBD1. The CDR3 length is 16 residues. V shed 1 base and J 4 bases; nucleotides not matched to a gene: 9. CDR1 and CDR2 from the germline V gene are MNHEY and SMNVEV (reference sequence). In DNA form, the CDR3 reads TGTGCCAGCAGTTTATTGTTCCCCCGACAGGGCTATGGCTACACCTTC. The encoded protein is CASSLLFPRQGYGYTF.

The J gene is TRBJ1-6, the V gene TRBV7-3; no clear D. The germline V gene has CDR1 SGHTA and CDR2 FQGTGA. The V gene lost 2 bases and the J gene lost 7 bases, with 6 bases spanning the gap. This CDR3 spans 13 amino acids. CDR3 bases: TGTGCCAGCAGCTTAGGGCAGAATTCACCCCTCCACTTT. Protein product: CASSLGQNSPLHF. The full variable domain, completed using reference TRBV7-3 and TRBJ1-6, is GAGVSQTPSNKVTEKGKYVELRCDPISGHTALYWYRQSLGQGPEFLIYFQGTGAADDSGLPNDRFFAVRPEGSVSTLKIQRTERGDSAVYLCASSLGQNSPLHFGNGTRLTVT.

The chain couples TRBV6-6 to TRBJ1-4; 7 nucleotides match TRBD1. This CDR3 region has 16 residues. The germline gives CDR1 MNHNY, CDR2 SVGAGI (reference sequence). The trim removed 6 bases at V and 7 bases at J, leaving 14 bases unmatched. CDR3 bases: TGTGCCAGCAGATCATCCCGACAGGGAGGGTTTGAAAAACTGTTTTTT. Translation: CASRSSRQGGFEKLFF.

This rearrangement joins TRBV5-1 to TRBJ2-1; D unresolved. Germline-derived CDR1 and CDR2 are SGHRS and YFSETQ. The CDR3 covers 15 residues. V lost 4 bases and J lost 8, with 19 bases in between. The CDR3 nucleotides read TGCGCCAGCAGCCAGTCAGGCCCCGTTACCGATGAGCAGTTCTTC. It translates to CASSQSGPVTDEQFF.

The genes are TRBV4-2 and TRBJ2-3, with 9 bases lining up with TRBD1. The V and J ends lost 1 base and 5 bases, in that order; junction bases with no gene match: 7. This CDR3 contains 16 residues. Germline CDR1 and CDR2: LGHNA and YNFKEQ. CDR3 nucleotides: TGTGCCAGCAGCCAAGTAGGGACAGGGTATGAAGATACGCAGTATTTT. Its protein product is CASSQVGTGYEDTQYF.

This clone was recorded a few times. V and J are TRBV7-3 and TRBJ2-2, with D uncertain. V lost 6 bases and J 2 bases, leaving 7 bases between the germline ends. The germline CDR1 and CDR2 sequences are SGHTA and FQGTGA. This CDR3 region has 13 residues. DNA of the CDR3: TGTGCCAGCAGAAGTTTTAACACCGGGGAGCTGTTTTTT. Translating gives CASRSFNTGELFF.

This clone appeared once. The chain uses TRBV4-3 and TRBJ1-2; 8 bases agree with TRBD1. The germline CDR1 and CDR2 sequences are LGHNA and YSLEER. J gave up 6 bases and V 2 bases, and 11 bases lay outside the gene matches. The CDR3 length is 16 residues. CDR3 sequence reads: CASSQMDRAPNDGYTF. The CDR3 DNA reads as TGCGCCAGCAGCCAAATGGACAGGGCCCCCAATGATGGCTACACCTTC.

The CDR3 region is CASSPPDTANYGYTF. The CDR3 DNA sequence: TGTGCCAGCAGCCCACCGGACACCGCCAACTATGGCTACACCTTC. The V gene is TRBV5-5, the J gene TRBJ1-2; D possibly corresponds to TRBD1 (5 bases). The V gene lost 4 bases and the J gene lost 2 bases, with 15 bases spanning the gap. This CDR3 has 15 residues. Germline V gives CDR1 SGHKS, CDR2 YYEKEE (reference sequence).

The chain joins TRBV28 to TRBJ1-5, with D maybe TRBD1 (5 bases). The CDR3 spans 15 residues. Trimming left V 5 bases short and J 3 bases short, with 14 bases between. Germline lookup yields CDR1 MDHEN and CDR2 SYDVKM. The CDR3 region has the DNA TGTGCCAGCAGTCCCTCTGGGGGACCCAATCAGCCCCAGCATTTT. Its translation: CASSPSGGPNQPQHF.

The CDR3 nucleotides read TGTGCCAGCACGACGGGCGGGACAGCTAGCACAGATACGCAGTATTTT. Amino acid sequence: CASTTGGTASTDTQYF. The chain combines TRBV6-9 with TRBJ2-3; TRBD1 might be the D (7 bases). This CDR3 has 16 amino acids. The germline V and J ends were trimmed by 7 bases and 0 bases, with 17 bases remaining between them. CDR1 MNHGY and CDR2 SVAAGI come from the germline V gene.

The chain employs TRBV15 and TRBJ2-1; possibly TRBD2 for D (5 bases). The CDR3 totals 14 residues. Germline V lookup: CDR1 LNHNV, CDR2 YYDKDF (reference sequence). V shed 5 bases and J shed 5 bases, with 13 bases lying between them. In nucleotides, the CDR3 is TGTGCCACCAGCCCTACTGGAGGAAACAATGAGCAGTTCTTC. Translated: CATSPTGGNNEQFF.

This sequence joins TRBV7-6 and TRBJ2-7, with D uncertain. CDR1 and CDR2 (germline): SGHVS, FNYEAQ. V lost 1 base and J 0 bases, leaving 7 bases between the germline ends. This CDR3 comprises 14 residues. CDR3 residues: CASSLEILSYEQYF. CDR3 bases: TGTGCCAGCAGCTTAGAAATCCTCTCCTACGAGCAGTACTTC.

V is TRBV5-1 and J is TRBJ2-6; D may be TRBD1 (6 bases). The V end lost 4 bases, the J end lost 2 bases, and 16 bases lay between the germline ends. CDR1 and CDR2 from the germline V gene are SGHRS and YFSETQ. This CDR3 is 17 amino acids long. CDR3 loop: CASSLQVQGAGANVLTF. For the CDR3, the DNA is TGCGCCAGCAGCCTACAGGTACAGGGAGCTGGGGCCAACGTCCTGACTTTC.

This sequence joins TRBV28 and TRBJ1-5; D may be TRBD1 (5 bases). The CDR3 is 14 amino acids. Looked up from germline, CDR1 is MDHEN and CDR2 is SYDVKM. V lost 3 bases and J lost 1, with 7 bases in between. In nucleotides, the CDR3 is TGTGCCAGCAGTTTCGGGGGGAGCAATCAGCCCCAGCATTTT. It yields the protein CASSFGGSNQPQHF.

This chain uses TRBV18 with TRBJ2-5; 11 bases agree with TRBD1. CDR3 length: 16 amino acids. Germline CDR1 reads KGHSH; CDR2 reads LQKENI. The trim removed 2 bases at V and 7 bases at J, leaving 9 bases unmatched. The CDR3 DNA reads TGTGCCAGCTCACCAGGACAGGGGGCCCGCCGAGGGACCCAGTACTTC. Its translation is CASSPGQGARRGTQYF.

The chain is built from TRBV7-9 and TRBJ2-1; D is perhaps TRBD1 (5 bases). The CDR3 runs to 11 residues. Trimming took off 10 bases at V and 9 bases at J, with 13 bases between the two ends. Germline V gene lookup returns CDR1 SEHNR and CDR2 FQNEAQ (reference sequence). The CDR3, as DNA: TGTGCCACGCAAAGAAGGGGTGAGCAGTTCTTC. It codes for CATQRRGEQFF.

Written as DNA, the CDR3 is TGTGCCAGCAGTTACGACGGGGGGGGTCCCCTCGGCTACACCTTC. The encoded protein is CASSYDGGGPLGYTF. This sequence joins TRBV6-6 and TRBJ1-2; weak D call: TRBD1 (5 bases). V lost 2 bases, J lost 8 bases, and 18 bases lay in between. Germline CDR1 MNHNY, CDR2 SVGAGI (reference sequence). This CDR3 contains 15 residues.

The chain joins TRBV28 to TRBJ2-5, with D possibly matching TRBD1 (6 bases). The CDR3 is 13 residues long. The V end lost 4 bases, the J end lost 5 bases, and 11 bases lay between the germline ends. CDR1 and CDR2 from the germline V gene are MDHEN and SYDVKM. CDR3 sequence: CASSSNRVETQYF. Here the CDR3 DNA reads TGTGCCAGCAGTTCGAACAGGGTGGAGACCCAGTACTTC.

The V and J genes are TRBV19 and TRBJ2-1; TRBD1 agrees at 8 bases. The V gene's germline CDR1 is LNHDA and CDR2 SQIVND (reference sequence). The CDR3 is made up of 16 amino acids. With 4 bases clipped from V and 4 bases from J, the junction kept 9 bases outside the gene matches. DNA for the CDR3: TGTGCCAGTAGTACCCGACAGGGGAAGATTTACAATGAGCAGTTCTTC. Its translation is CASSTRQGKIYNEQFF.